A selection of T cell receptor beta chains follows, all from one sample in a study of cytotoxic CD8 clonotypes in ibrutinib-treated CLL. Sequencing used immunoSEQ multiplex PCR; TCRdb keeps in-frame clones, though not all of them. In the table there are about 130,000 clones, approximately 85% of which are singletons. Specimen: PBMCs, collected after 24 months of ibrutinib treatment. These receptors all stem from a human donor with chronic lymphocytic leukemia. Each CDR3 is given with its conserved first and last residue. A D gene is named only where the DNA matches it firmly. Rows give clone size only sometimes, using once, few, many, or a class for an expanded clone.

d_call: .; v_call: TRBV2; j_call: TRBJ2-7; clone_size: .; cdr3_length: 13; cdr3_aa: CAGTGWSSYEQYF; cdr3_nt: TGTGCCGGAACAGGATGGAGCTCCTACGAGCAGTACTTC
d_call: TRBD1; v_call: TRBV7-2; j_call: TRBJ2-7; clone_size: .; cdr3_length: 14; cdr3_aa: CASSLAGTAHEQYF; cdr3_nt: TGTGCCAGCAGCTTAGCAGGGACAGCCCACGAGCAGTACTTC
d_call: .; v_call: TRBV20-1; j_call: TRBJ2-7; clone_size: .; cdr3_length: 10; cdr3_aa: CSARSYEQYF; cdr3_nt: TGCAGTGCTAGGAGTTACGAGCAGTACTTC
d_call: .; v_call: TRBV27; j_call: TRBJ1-1; clone_size: .; cdr3_length: 13; cdr3_aa: CASSLYSYTEAFF; cdr3_nt: TGTGCCAGCAGTCTGTACAGCTACACTGAAGCTTTCTTT
d_call: TRBD1; v_call: TRBV18; j_call: TRBJ1-3; clone_size: .; cdr3_length: 14; cdr3_aa: CASSPTGEGNTIYF; cdr3_nt: TGTGCCAGCTCACCCACAGGGGAAGGAAACACCATATATTTT
d_call: TRBD2; v_call: TRBV10-3; j_call: TRBJ2-2; clone_size: .; cdr3_length: 15; cdr3_aa: CATGGPEAGTGELFF; cdr3_nt: TGTGCCACGGGGGGGCCGGAAGCGGGCACCGGGGAGCTGTTTTTT
d_call: TRBD1; v_call: TRBV6-5; j_call: TRBJ2-3; clone_size: .; cdr3_length: 14; cdr3_aa: CASGPGGSTDTQYF; cdr3_nt: TGTGCCAGCGGGCCAGGGGGTAGCACAGATACGCAGTATTTT
d_call: .; v_call: TRBV28; j_call: TRBJ1-5; clone_size: .; cdr3_length: 14; cdr3_aa: CASNDPRSNQPQHF; cdr3_nt: TGTGCCAGCAACGACCCCCGTAGCAATCAGCCCCAGCATTTT
d_call: .; v_call: TRBV27; j_call: TRBJ1-2; clone_size: .; cdr3_length: 17; cdr3_aa: CASSSSHYRAGDYGYTF; cdr3_nt: TGTGCCAGCAGTTCCTCACATTACAGGGCAGGGGACTATGGCTACACCTTC
d_call: .; v_call: TRBV5-1; j_call: TRBJ1-1; clone_size: .; cdr3_length: 13; cdr3_aa: CASSLAANSEAFF; cdr3_nt: TGCGCCAGCAGCTTGGCGGCTAACAGCGAAGCTTTCTTT
d_call: .; v_call: TRBV28; j_call: TRBJ1-3; clone_size: once; cdr3_length: 15; cdr3_aa: CASSLGGSSGNTIYF; cdr3_nt: TGTGCCAGCAGCCTCGGGGGAAGTTCTGGAAACACCATATATTTT
d_call: .; v_call: TRBV27; j_call: TRBJ2-2; clone_size: .; cdr3_length: 13; cdr3_aa: CASRRSNTGELFF; cdr3_nt: TGTGCCAGCAGACGGTCGAACACCGGGGAGCTGTTTTTT
d_call: .; v_call: TRBV28; j_call: TRBJ1-4; clone_size: .; cdr3_length: 14; cdr3_aa: CASSLGGLNEKLFF; cdr3_nt: TGTGCCAGCAGTTTGGGGGGACTTAATGAAAAACTGTTTTTT
d_call: .; v_call: TRBV29-1; j_call: TRBJ2-3; clone_size: .; cdr3_length: 13; cdr3_aa: CSVSVGATDTQYF; cdr3_nt: TGCAGCGTTTCGGTCGGGGCCACAGATACGCAGTATTTT
d_call: .; v_call: TRBV5-8; j_call: TRBJ1-5; clone_size: .; cdr3_length: 13; cdr3_aa: CASSLYRDQPQHF; cdr3_nt: TGTGCCAGCAGCTTGTACAGGGATCAGCCCCAGCATTTT
d_call: TRBD1; v_call: TRBV7-3; j_call: TRBJ2-5; clone_size: .; cdr3_length: 16; cdr3_aa: CASSSRGDRGRETQYF; cdr3_nt: TGTGCCAGCAGCTCGAGGGGTGACAGGGGGAGGGAGACCCAGTACTTC
d_call: TRBD2; v_call: TRBV5-4; j_call: TRBJ2-5; clone_size: few; cdr3_length: 16; cdr3_aa: CASSPRLAGAQETQYF; cdr3_nt: TGTGCCAGCAGCCCCAGACTAGCGGGGGCTCAAGAGACCCAGTACTTC
d_call: TRBD1; v_call: TRBV7-2; j_call: TRBJ1-1; clone_size: .; cdr3_length: 14; cdr3_aa: CASSRDRGSAEAFF; cdr3_nt: TGTGCCAGCAGCCGGGACAGGGGGAGCGCTGAAGCTTTCTTT
d_call: TRBD2; v_call: TRBV7-3; j_call: TRBJ2-3; clone_size: .; cdr3_length: 18; cdr3_aa: CASSPGAGGGTSTDTQYF; cdr3_nt: TGTGCCAGCAGCCCGGGGGCTGGCGGGGGGACCAGCACAGATACGCAGTATTTT
d_call: .; v_call: TRBV4-1; j_call: TRBJ2-7; clone_size: .; cdr3_length: 15; cdr3_aa: CASSQVMAQAYEQYF; cdr3_nt: TGCGCCAGCAGCCAAGTCATGGCACAGGCCTACGAGCAGTACTTC
d_call: TRBD1; v_call: TRBV19; j_call: TRBJ1-2; clone_size: .; cdr3_length: 14; cdr3_aa: CASTQLGGAFGYTF; cdr3_nt: TGTGCCAGTACCCAGTTAGGGGGCGCTTTTGGCTACACCTTC
d_call: TRBD2; v_call: TRBV5-1; j_call: TRBJ2-5; clone_size: .; cdr3_length: 21; cdr3_aa: CASSLRPIRPDGGGPQETQYF; cdr3_nt: TGCGCCAGCAGCTTGAGGCCCATCCGGCCTGACGGCGGGGGACCGCAAGAGACCCAGTACTTC
d_call: TRBD1; v_call: TRBV11-2; j_call: TRBJ1-6; clone_size: .; cdr3_length: 16; cdr3_aa: CASSLETGTGNSPLHF; cdr3_nt: TGTGCCAGCAGCTTAGAAACCGGGACAGGGAATTCACCCCTCCACTTT
d_call: .; v_call: TRBV27; j_call: TRBJ2-2; clone_size: .; cdr3_length: 15; cdr3_aa: CASSLGTGNTGELFF; cdr3_nt: TGTGCCAGCAGTTTAGGGACGGGGAACACCGGGGAGCTGTTTTTT
d_call: .; v_call: TRBV5-1; j_call: TRBJ1-2; clone_size: .; cdr3_length: 16; cdr3_aa: CASSFSAGRESYGYTF; cdr3_nt: TGCGCCAGCAGCTTTTCGGCAGGTCGGGAGAGCTATGGCTACACCTTC
d_call: .; v_call: TRBV7-9; j_call: TRBJ2-2; clone_size: .; cdr3_length: 14; cdr3_aa: CASSSMTNTGELFF; cdr3_nt: TGTGCCAGCAGCTCCATGACGAACACCGGGGAGCTGTTTTTT
d_call: TRBD2; v_call: TRBV18; j_call: TRBJ2-2; clone_size: .; cdr3_length: 17; cdr3_aa: CASSPRTSGTNTGELFF; cdr3_nt: TGTGCCAGCTCACCTCGGACTAGCGGAACGAACACCGGGGAGCTGTTTTTT
d_call: .; v_call: TRBV7-3; j_call: TRBJ2-3; clone_size: .; cdr3_length: 15; cdr3_aa: CASSLLSGASDTQYF; cdr3_nt: TGTGCCAGCAGCTTACTATCGGGGGCGTCAGATACGCAGTATTTT
d_call: .; v_call: TRBV27; j_call: TRBJ1-3; clone_size: .; cdr3_length: 13; cdr3_aa: CASQSGNGNTIYF; cdr3_nt: TGTGCCAGTCAGTCAGGGAACGGAAACACCATATATTTT
d_call: TRBD1; v_call: TRBV19; j_call: TRBJ1-4; clone_size: .; cdr3_length: 15; cdr3_aa: CASSRKGQPIEKLFF; cdr3_nt: TGTGCCAGTAGTCGCAAGGGACAGCCGATTGAAAAACTGTTTTTT
d_call: .; v_call: TRBV6-5; j_call: TRBJ1-2; clone_size: .; cdr3_length: 16; cdr3_aa: CASSYSKDRRDYGYTF; cdr3_nt: TGTGCCAGCAGTTACTCGAAAGACAGGAGAGACTATGGCTACACCTTC
d_call: .; v_call: TRBV28; j_call: TRBJ2-6; clone_size: .; cdr3_length: 15; cdr3_aa: CASTPGRTGANVLTF; cdr3_nt: TGTGCCAGCACCCCGGGCAGGACTGGGGCCAACGTCCTGACTTTC
d_call: .; v_call: TRBV28; j_call: TRBJ1-1; clone_size: .; cdr3_length: 11; cdr3_aa: CASQGNTEAFF; cdr3_nt: TGTGCCTCCCAGGGTAACACTGAAGCTTTCTTT
d_call: .; v_call: TRBV4-1; j_call: TRBJ1-6; clone_size: .; cdr3_length: 16; cdr3_aa: CASSQAGGSVYSPLHF; cdr3_nt: TGCGCCAGCAGCCAAGCTGGGGGGTCGGTATACTCACCCCTCCACTTT
d_call: TRBD1; v_call: TRBV7-3; j_call: TRBJ2-2; clone_size: .; cdr3_length: 14; cdr3_aa: CASSLEGAPGELFF; cdr3_nt: TGTGCCAGCAGCTTAGAGGGGGCGCCCGGGGAGCTGTTTTTT
d_call: .; v_call: TRBV28; j_call: TRBJ2-1; clone_size: .; cdr3_length: 11; cdr3_aa: CASSTNNEQFF; cdr3_nt: TGTGCCAGCAGCACCAACAATGAGCAGTTCTTC
d_call: .; v_call: TRBV6-5; j_call: TRBJ1-5; clone_size: .; cdr3_length: 14; cdr3_aa: CASSESDSNQPQHF; cdr3_nt: TGTGCCAGCAGTGAGTCAGATAGCAATCAGCCCCAGCATTTT
d_call: TRBD1; v_call: TRBV28; j_call: TRBJ1-3; clone_size: .; cdr3_length: 14; cdr3_aa: CATRQGGPGNTIYF; cdr3_nt: TGTGCCACAAGACAGGGAGGACCTGGAAACACCATATATTTT
d_call: .; v_call: TRBV7-2; j_call: TRBJ2-2; clone_size: .; cdr3_length: 16; cdr3_aa: CASSPQRVERAGELFF; cdr3_nt: TGTGCCAGCAGCCCTCAGAGGGTCGAACGCGCCGGGGAGCTGTTTTTT
d_call: TRBD1; v_call: TRBV7-2; j_call: TRBJ1-1; clone_size: .; cdr3_length: 14; cdr3_aa: CASSPRDRGSEAFF; cdr3_nt: TGTGCCAGCAGCCCCCGGGACAGGGGTTCTGAAGCTTTCTTT
d_call: TRBD1; v_call: TRBV7-2; j_call: TRBJ2-7; clone_size: .; cdr3_length: 13; cdr3_aa: CASSLDDRGLRYF; cdr3_nt: TGTGCCAGCAGCTTAGATGACAGGGGATTACGGTACTTC
d_call: .; v_call: TRBV18; j_call: TRBJ2-3; clone_size: .; cdr3_length: 14; cdr3_aa: CASSPNEGGDTQYF; cdr3_nt: TGTGCCAGCTCACCGAATGAAGGAGGAGATACGCAGTATTTT